This TCR beta chain was retrieved from a study of Ad26.COV2.S vaccination and SARS-CoV-2 variants. Study-wide results and caveats: People who got the vaccine had more spike-specific TCR breadth than people who got placebo.

Regarding treatment: roughly 19 received Ad26.COV2.S at low or high dose, single or two shots; roughly 5 received placebo; per-sample allocation not given. All samples were drawn on day 63, counting from the first vaccine or placebo injection. The method was immunoSEQ multiplex PCR; TCRdb's version includes in-frame clones alone and lacks a portion of them. The sample holds a few hundred thousand clones, over 75% seen once. As regards this clone: Its antigen is not identified.

Trimming removed 4 bases at V and 0 bases at J, with 9 bases between. This CDR3 contains 14 residues. From germline, CDR1 is LGHNA and CDR2 YSLEER. The V call is TRBV4-3, the J call TRBJ1-1; tentative D call: TRBD1 (5 bases). Sequencing used peripheral blood, obtained in a trial of Ad26.COV2.S vaccine versus placebo. This sequence was found in a person aged 18 to 65 who received the Ad26.COV2.S COVID-19 vaccine or a placebo. CDR3 nucleotides: TGCGCCAGCAGCCGACAGATCATGAACACTGAAGCTTTCTTT. Translation: CASSRQIMNTEAFF.